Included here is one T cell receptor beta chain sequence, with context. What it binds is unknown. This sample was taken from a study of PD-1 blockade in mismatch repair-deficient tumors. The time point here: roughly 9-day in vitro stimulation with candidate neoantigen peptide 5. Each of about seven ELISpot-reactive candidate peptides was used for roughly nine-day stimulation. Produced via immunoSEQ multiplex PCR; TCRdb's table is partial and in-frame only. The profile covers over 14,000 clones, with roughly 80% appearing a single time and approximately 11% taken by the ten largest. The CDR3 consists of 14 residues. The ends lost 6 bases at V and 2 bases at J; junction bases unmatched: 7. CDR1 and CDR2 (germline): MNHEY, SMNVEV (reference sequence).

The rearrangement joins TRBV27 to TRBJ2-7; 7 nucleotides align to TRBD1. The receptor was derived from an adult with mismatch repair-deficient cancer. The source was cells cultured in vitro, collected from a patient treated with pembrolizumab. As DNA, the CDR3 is TGTGCCAGCAGGCTTAGACAGGGACCCTACGAGCAGTACTTC. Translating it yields CASRLRQGPYEQYF.